This TCR beta chain was recovered during a study of blood T cell repertoires in COVID-19 (TCRdb year 2020). The study in broad terms: Collaborator samples came from the United States, Italy and Spain and covered acute and convalescent phases of COVID-19. The prospective study material was composed of cDNA or gDNA derived from T cells, B-cell-depleted T cells, or PBMCs. Deeply sampled blood TCRbeta repertoires from subjects exposed to, actively infected with, or recovered from COVID-19 were included in the dataset. The repertoires were released in a freely available public database meant as a resource for research on the immune response to SARS-CoV-2. The samples were drawn from two sources: the first 160 participants of the ongoing ImmuneRACE study, and 1,000 to 1,500 subjects contributed by 6 global collaborators. A de-identified subject ID, COVID-19 status, age in years and sex were almost always included in the sample metadata. Where HLA class I and class II types were available, the types were taken from metadata supplied by the sample provider, not from assay-based typing. The full study reports these points: The quantity of clinical and demographic metadata differed by source and by participant and was supplied without curation.

TCRbeta CDR3 regions were amplified from genomic DNA by means of the immunoSEQ Assay, a bias-controlled multiplex PCR. Concerning the study's data processing: The number of nucleated cells in each sample was estimated by amplification of reference gene primers within the assay. Sequence reads were collapsed and filtered to measure the absolute abundance of every unique TCRbeta CDR3 rearrangement. For each sample, productive Simpson clonality was calculated by taking the square root of Simpson's diversity index across productive rearrangements. In TCRdb, the immuneACCESS table is reduced to in-frame sequences with V and J assigned. These tables do not hold every clone; where another copy was compared, an unresolved V gene accounts for under half, and the others remain unexplained. That table furnishes V, J and clone size, whereas the DNA furnished D and trimming. Present in this sample are around 200,000 clones, 75% to 90% of which were seen just once. Approximately 2.3% of the sample is held by the ten biggest clonotypes.

Details on this clone: No antigen is known for it. No base quality information exists; no much larger clone differs at one position.

Participants in the prospective study were enrolled through a virtual design, were aged roughly 18 to 100 years, and lived in under 25 United States geographic areas. In the prospective study, participants were assigned to cohorts based on the clinical history participants reported in a screening survey and a study questionnaire. Each participant in the prospective study had whole blood, serum and a nasopharyngeal or oropharyngeal swab collected by mobile phlebotomists. Prospective study participants could optionally give additional blood draws and questionnaires over an approximately 2-month period. Blood samples from the prospective study were shipped frozen or at room temperature prior to DNA extraction. The CDR3 runs 14 residues from the cysteine to the phenylalanine. The CDR3 DNA has 42 bases and is translated from base 1. The V and J ends are trimmed by 7 bases and 8 bases, leaving 20 bases between them. As encoded in the germline V gene, CDR1 is SNHLY while CDR2 is FYNNEI.

The specimen was PBMCs or T cells enriched from blood (not recorded which). The rearranged chain carries TRBV2 and TRBJ1-2; 5 matching bases give a weak D call of TRBD1. The clonotype comes from a woman aged 35 to 49 with acute COVID-19. In nucleotide form, the sequence is TGTGCCAGCAATGGGGGGGGACTCCCATGGGGCTACACCTTC. Its protein is CASNGGGLPWGYTF.